The rows below give T cell receptor beta chains drawn from one sample of a study of T cell responses to AZD1222 COVID-19 vaccine. Assay used: immunoSEQ multiplex PCR; TCRdb lists only in-frame clones, some missing. The sample has about 170,000 clones; approximately 90% are singletons. Sequenced material: peripheral blood, taken 28 days after the second dose of the MenACWY control vaccine. The receptors were gathered from an adult who received the MenACWY meningococcal vaccine as a control. CDR3s include the opening cysteine and the closing phenylalanine or tryptophan. Each record gives: clone size, J gene, D gene, V gene, CDR3 protein, CDR3 DNA. A D gene is named only where the DNA matches it firmly. Size is omitted from some rows. Given values are once, few, many or a class for expanded clones.

clone_size: NA; j_call: TRBJ1-2; d_call: NA; v_call: TRBV7-9; cdr3_aa: CASSPGPANYGYTF; cdr3_nt: TGTGCCAGCAGCCCGGGGCCGGCCAACTATGGCTACACCTTC
clone_size: once; j_call: TRBJ2-3; d_call: NA; v_call: TRBV7-9; cdr3_aa: CASSLPSTDTQYF; cdr3_nt: TGTGCCAGCAGCTTACCCAGCACAGATACGCAGTATTTT
clone_size: once; j_call: TRBJ2-1; d_call: NA; v_call: TRBV7-3; cdr3_aa: CASSLRDDAEQFF; cdr3_nt: TGTGCCAGCAGCCTCAGGGACGACGCGGAGCAGTTCTTC
clone_size: NA; j_call: TRBJ1-1; d_call: NA; v_call: TRBV6-1; cdr3_aa: CASSEGAGMTEAFF; cdr3_nt: TGTGCCAGCAGTGAAGGGGCAGGGATGACTGAAGCTTTCTTT
clone_size: NA; j_call: TRBJ2-5; d_call: NA; v_call: TRBV28; cdr3_aa: CASSFGAGTQETQYF; cdr3_nt: TGTGCCAGCAGTTTTGGAGCGGGCACCCAAGAGACCCAGTACTTC
clone_size: NA; j_call: TRBJ1-1; d_call: NA; v_call: TRBV28; cdr3_aa: CASSDRITEAFF; cdr3_nt: TGTGCCAGCAGCGACAGGATCACTGAAGCTTTCTTT
clone_size: NA; j_call: TRBJ2-7; d_call: NA; v_call: TRBV29-1; cdr3_aa: CSVLLSESYEQYF; cdr3_nt: TGCAGCGTTTTGTTGAGCGAATCCTACGAGCAGTACTTC
clone_size: NA; j_call: TRBJ1-5; d_call: NA; v_call: TRBV3-1/TRBV3-2; cdr3_aa: CASGGAGQPQHF; cdr3_nt: TGTGCCAGCGGGGGGGCCGGTCAGCCCCAGCATTTT
clone_size: NA; j_call: TRBJ2-7; d_call: NA; v_call: TRBV6-2/TRBV6-3; cdr3_aa: CASSYSKGEPRDWKYEQYF; cdr3_nt: TGTGCCAGCAGTTACTCTAAAGGAGAACCCCGGGACTGGAAATACGAGCAGTACTTC
clone_size: NA; j_call: TRBJ1-5; d_call: NA; v_call: TRBV6-6; cdr3_aa: CASSYSRGHQPQHF; cdr3_nt: TGTGCCAGCAGTTACTCCAGGGGTCATCAGCCCCAGCATTTT
clone_size: NA; j_call: TRBJ1-1; d_call: TRBD1; v_call: TRBV3-1/TRBV3-2; cdr3_aa: CASSRTGPTEAFF; cdr3_nt: TGTGCCAGCAGCCGGACAGGGCCCACTGAAGCTTTCTTT
clone_size: NA; j_call: TRBJ1-5; d_call: NA; v_call: TRBV7-3; cdr3_aa: CASSLGVNQPQHF; cdr3_nt: TGTGCCAGCAGCTTAGGGGTGAATCAGCCCCAGCATTTT
clone_size: few; j_call: TRBJ2-3; d_call: NA; v_call: TRBV11-2; cdr3_aa: CASSTRGVADRTDTQYF; cdr3_nt: TGTGCCAGCAGCACTAGGGGGGTAGCGGATCGCACAGATACGCAGTATTTT
clone_size: NA; j_call: TRBJ1-5; d_call: NA; v_call: TRBV28; cdr3_aa: CASTAGNQPQHF; cdr3_nt: TGTGCCAGCACTGCGGGGAATCAGCCCCAGCATTTT
clone_size: NA; j_call: TRBJ2-5; d_call: NA; v_call: TRBV6-5; cdr3_aa: CASRPGPGKRETQYF; cdr3_nt: TGTGCCAGCAGGCCAGGACCTGGAAAGCGAGAGACCCAGTACTTC
clone_size: NA; j_call: TRBJ2-6; d_call: NA; v_call: TRBV4-2; cdr3_aa: CASSQKGAGANVLTF; cdr3_nt: TGTGCCAGCAGCCAAAAGGGGGCTGGGGCCAACGTCCTGACTTTC
clone_size: NA; j_call: TRBJ1-1; d_call: NA; v_call: TRBV10-3; cdr3_aa: CAISDSPVGTAEAFF; cdr3_nt: TGTGCCATCAGTGACTCCCCGGTGGGGACCGCTGAAGCTTTCTTT
clone_size: NA; j_call: TRBJ2-5; d_call: TRBD2; v_call: TRBV18; cdr3_aa: CASSPGLAGGFGAETQYF; cdr3_nt: TGTGCCAGCTCACCGGGACTAGCGGGAGGGTTTGGAGCGGAGACCCAGTACTTC
clone_size: NA; j_call: TRBJ1-6; d_call: NA; v_call: TRBV10-1; cdr3_aa: CASSEGWNSPLHF; cdr3_nt: TGCGCCAGCAGTGAGGGTTGGAATTCACCCCTCCACTTT
clone_size: NA; j_call: TRBJ1-6; d_call: NA; v_call: TRBV7-3; cdr3_aa: CASSLEGSPNSPLHF; cdr3_nt: TGTGCCAGCAGCTTAGAGGGCAGCCCGAATTCACCCCTCCACTTT
clone_size: NA; j_call: TRBJ2-3; d_call: NA; v_call: TRBV5-1; cdr3_aa: CASSLGVGSTDTQYF; cdr3_nt: TGCGCCAGCAGCTTGGGAGTGGGGAGCACAGATACGCAGTATTTT
clone_size: NA; j_call: TRBJ1-1; d_call: NA; v_call: TRBV12-3/TRBV12-4; cdr3_aa: CASSLATAFF; cdr3_nt: TGTGCCAGCAGTCTAGCGACAGCTTTCTTT
clone_size: NA; j_call: TRBJ1-3; d_call: TRBD1; v_call: TRBV19; cdr3_aa: CASSRGTGVGNTIYF; cdr3_nt: TGTGCCAGTTCCCGCGGGACAGGGGTTGGAAACACCATATATTTT
clone_size: once; j_call: TRBJ1-2; d_call: TRBD1; v_call: TRBV7-2; cdr3_aa: CASSRGQGRYRGYTF; cdr3_nt: TGTGCCAGCAGCAGAGGACAGGGCCGGTATAGAGGCTACACCTTC
clone_size: few; j_call: TRBJ1-2; d_call: NA; v_call: TRBV5-1; cdr3_aa: CASSAGTPINYGYTF; cdr3_nt: TGCGCCAGCAGCGCCGGGACACCGATCAACTATGGCTACACCTTC
clone_size: NA; j_call: TRBJ2-7; d_call: NA; v_call: TRBV3-1/TRBV3-2; cdr3_aa: CASSQNNILTYEQYF; cdr3_nt: TGTGCCAGCAGCCAAAATAATATATTGACATACGAGCAGTACTTC
clone_size: NA; j_call: TRBJ1-3; d_call: TRBD1; v_call: TRBV29-1; cdr3_aa: CSVVASGTADGSGNTIYF; cdr3_nt: TGCAGCGTTGTGGCCTCCGGGACAGCCGATGGATCTGGAAACACCATATATTTT
clone_size: NA; j_call: TRBJ1-3; d_call: TRBD1; v_call: TRBV27; cdr3_aa: CASSHGQGAGNTIYF; cdr3_nt: TGTGCCAGCAGTCATGGACAGGGGGCTGGAAACACCATATATTTT
clone_size: NA; j_call: TRBJ2-5; d_call: NA; v_call: TRBV6-5; cdr3_aa: CASHQETQYF; cdr3_nt: TGTGCCAGCCACCAGGAGACCCAGTACTTC
clone_size: NA; j_call: TRBJ1-4; d_call: NA; v_call: TRBV5-8; cdr3_aa: CASSLTLTATNRDEKLFF; cdr3_nt: TGTGCCAGCAGCTTGACATTGACAGCGACAAATCGGGATGAAAAACTGTTTTTT
clone_size: few; j_call: TRBJ2-7; d_call: TRBD1; v_call: TRBV9; cdr3_aa: CASSVGFGDRGDYEQYF; cdr3_nt: TGTGCCAGCAGCGTGGGGTTCGGGGACAGGGGCGACTACGAGCAGTACTTC
clone_size: NA; j_call: TRBJ2-3; d_call: NA; v_call: TRBV28; cdr3_aa: CSVAASTDTQYF; cdr3_nt: TGCTCGGTGGCGGCTAGCACAGATACGCAGTATTTT
clone_size: NA; j_call: TRBJ2-7; d_call: TRBD2; v_call: TRBV7-2; cdr3_aa: CASSPTSGSYEQYF; cdr3_nt: TGTGCCAGCAGTCCTACTAGCGGGAGTTACGAGCAGTACTTC
clone_size: NA; j_call: TRBJ1-6; d_call: TRBD1; v_call: TRBV27; cdr3_aa: CASSLFRDRNSPLHF; cdr3_nt: TGTGCCAGCAGTTTATTCAGGGACAGAAATTCACCCCTCCACTTT
clone_size: NA; j_call: TRBJ2-3; d_call: NA; v_call: TRBV4-3; cdr3_aa: CASSQDPPPDTQYF; cdr3_nt: TGCGCCAGCAGCCAAGATCCTCCCCCAGATACGCAGTATTTT
clone_size: NA; j_call: TRBJ2-5; d_call: NA; v_call: TRBV28; cdr3_aa: CASSNQETQYF; cdr3_nt: TGTGCCAGCAGCAACCAAGAGACCCAGTACTTC
clone_size: once; j_call: TRBJ1-1; d_call: NA; v_call: TRBV28; cdr3_aa: CASSASDAAAFF; cdr3_nt: TGTGCCAGCAGTGCTTCGGACGCGGCAGCTTTCTTT
clone_size: NA; j_call: TRBJ1-6; d_call: TRBD1; v_call: TRBV7-9; cdr3_aa: CASSSGQGNSPLHF; cdr3_nt: TGTGCCAGCAGCTCGGGACAGGGAAATTCACCCCTCCACTTT
clone_size: NA; j_call: TRBJ1-2; d_call: TRBD1; v_call: TRBV10-3; cdr3_aa: CAISEETGPLNYGYTF; cdr3_nt: TGTGCCATCAGTGAGGAGACAGGGCCCCTAAACTATGGCTACACCTTC
clone_size: NA; j_call: TRBJ2-3; d_call: TRBD2; v_call: TRBV5-1; cdr3_aa: CASSLIAGGTDTQYF; cdr3_nt: TGCGCCAGCAGCTTGATAGCGGGAGGGACAGATACGCAGTATTTT
clone_size: NA; j_call: TRBJ2-3; d_call: NA; v_call: TRBV2; cdr3_aa: CASSDSAASTDTQYF; cdr3_nt: TGTGCCAGCAGTGATTCAGCGGCTAGCACAGATACGCAGTATTTT
clone_size: once; j_call: TRBJ2-5; d_call: NA; v_call: TRBV7-2; cdr3_aa: CASSSRAGWETQYF; cdr3_nt: TGTGCCAGCAGCTCCCGGGCAGGCTGGGAGACCCAGTACTTC
clone_size: NA; j_call: TRBJ1-4; d_call: TRBD1; v_call: TRBV28; cdr3_aa: CASRDRATNEKLFF; cdr3_nt: TGTGCCAGCAGGGACAGGGCGACTAATGAAAAACTGTTTTTT
clone_size: NA; j_call: TRBJ2-7; d_call: NA; v_call: TRBV9; cdr3_aa: CASSVGPSYEQYF; cdr3_nt: TGTGCCAGCAGCGTAGGGCCAAGCTACGAGCAGTACTTC
clone_size: NA; j_call: TRBJ1-2; d_call: NA; v_call: TRBV28; cdr3_aa: CASSLRTYYGYTF; cdr3_nt: TGTGCCAGCAGTTTACGGACATACTATGGCTACACCTTC
clone_size: NA; j_call: TRBJ1-6; d_call: NA; v_call: TRBV6-1; cdr3_aa: CASSEWESPLHF; cdr3_nt: TGTGCCAGCAGTGAATGGGAGTCACCCCTCCACTTT
clone_size: NA; j_call: TRBJ1-1; d_call: NA; v_call: TRBV2; cdr3_aa: CASIPQGTKNTEAFF; cdr3_nt: TGTGCCAGCATCCCTCAAGGGACAAAGAACACTGAAGCTTTCTTT
clone_size: NA; j_call: TRBJ2-7; d_call: TRBD2; v_call: TRBV5-4; cdr3_aa: CASRGGLGDRQYF; cdr3_nt: TGTGCCAGCAGAGGGGGACTAGGGGACCGGCAGTACTTC
clone_size: NA; j_call: TRBJ2-1; d_call: NA; v_call: TRBV27; cdr3_aa: CASSSLWWGGEDEQFF; cdr3_nt: TGTGCCAGCAGTTCCCTTTGGTGGGGCGGGGAGGATGAGCAGTTCTTC
clone_size: NA; j_call: TRBJ2-1; d_call: TRBD2; v_call: TRBV19; cdr3_aa: CASSSSGRRYNEQFF; cdr3_nt: TGTGCCAGTAGCTCGAGCGGGAGAAGATACAATGAGCAGTTCTTC
clone_size: NA; j_call: TRBJ2-4; d_call: NA; v_call: TRBV27; cdr3_aa: CASSSEFNRDLAKNIQYF; cdr3_nt: TGTGCCAGCAGTTCCGAGTTCAACAGGGATCTAGCCAAAAACATTCAGTACTTC
clone_size: NA; j_call: TRBJ1-6; d_call: TRBD1; v_call: TRBV28; cdr3_aa: CASSPGTVNSPLHF; cdr3_nt: TGTGCCAGCAGCCCGGGGACAGTCAATTCACCCCTCCACTTT
clone_size: NA; j_call: TRBJ1-1; d_call: NA; v_call: TRBV18; cdr3_aa: CASSSEGMNTEAFF; cdr3_nt: TGTGCCAGCTCAAGTGAGGGGATGAACACTGAAGCTTTCTTT
clone_size: NA; j_call: TRBJ1-6; d_call: NA; v_call: TRBV7-9; cdr3_aa: CASLGQTNSPLHF; cdr3_nt: TGTGCCAGCCTAGGACAAACAAATTCACCCCTCCACTTT
clone_size: NA; j_call: TRBJ2-2; d_call: TRBD1; v_call: TRBV6-5; cdr3_aa: CASWTGGVTGELFF; cdr3_nt: TGTGCCAGCTGGACAGGGGGCGTAACCGGGGAGCTGTTTTTT
clone_size: NA; j_call: TRBJ1-1; d_call: TRBD1; v_call: TRBV7-2; cdr3_aa: CASSAGTGGGEAFF; cdr3_nt: TGTGCCAGCAGCGCGGGGACAGGTGGAGGTGAAGCTTTCTTT
clone_size: once; j_call: TRBJ2-3; d_call: TRBD2; v_call: TRBV4-1; cdr3_aa: CASSQPRTSGNTDTQYF; cdr3_nt: TGCGCCAGCAGCCAACCAAGGACTAGCGGAAACACAGATACGCAGTATTTT
clone_size: NA; j_call: TRBJ2-7; d_call: TRBD1; v_call: TRBV23-1; cdr3_aa: CASSHFRDSNDYEQYF; cdr3_nt: TGCGCCAGCAGTCATTTCCGGGACAGCAACGACTACGAGCAGTACTTC
clone_size: NA; j_call: TRBJ1-2; d_call: TRBD1; v_call: TRBV10-3; cdr3_aa: CAIGTGDLNYGYTF; cdr3_nt: TGTGCCATCGGGACAGGGGACCTTAACTATGGCTACACCTTC
clone_size: NA; j_call: TRBJ1-1; d_call: NA; v_call: TRBV11-2; cdr3_aa: CASSPTRTVEAFF; cdr3_nt: TGTGCCAGCAGCCCCACCCGGACGGTTGAAGCTTTCTTT